The 18 T cell receptor beta chains in this list originate from one sample, sequenced in a study of blood T cell repertoires in COVID-19. Data came from immunoSEQ multiplex PCR; TCRdb stores just in-frame clones and leaves some out. The sample lists 25,000 to 35,000 clones; around 88% were seen once. The sample consisted of peripheral blood. The receptors originated from a human donor in a cohort sampled during active COVID-19.

The V call is TRBV5-1, the J call TRBJ1-1; D is undetermined. The CDR3 loop spans 16 amino acids. Germline assignment: CDR1 SGHRS and CDR2 YFSETQ. Trimming removed 0 bases from V and 1 base from J, with 13 bases in between. This CDR3 is CASSLGFSSSNTEAFF. CDR3 DNA sequence: TGCGCCAGCAGCTTGGGCTTTTCGAGCTCGAACACTGAAGCTTTCTTT.

This chain joins TRBV5-4 and TRBJ2-6, with D perhaps TRBD1 (6 bases). Between the trimmed V and J ends, which lost 4 bases and 0 bases, there was a span of 11 bases. Looked up from germline, CDR1 is SGHNT and CDR2 is YYREEE (reference sequence). The CDR3 sequence is 16 residues long. The CDR3 DNA reads TGTGCCAGCAGCCCCTGGGGGCTCTCTGGGGCCAACGTCCTGACTTTC. Its translation is CASSPWGLSGANVLTF.

CDR3 DNA: TGTGCCAGCAGTCCAGACACGCAAGAGACCCAGTACTTC. Translating it yields CASSPDTQETQYF. The rearrangement links TRBV27 to TRBJ2-5; no definite D call. The CDR3 runs to 13 residues. Looked up from germline, CDR1 is MNHEY and CDR2 is SMNVEV (reference sequence). The ends were cut back, 5 bases at V and 2 bases at J, with 9 bases in the middle.

The chain employs TRBV12-3 or TRBV12-4 and TRBJ2-5; D remains unclear. V shed 1 base and J shed 4 bases, with 7 bases lying between them. The CDR3 totals 13 residues. The CDR3 sequence is CASSLGQLETQYF. DNA for the CDR3: TGTGCCAGCAGTTTAGGACAACTAGAGACCCAGTACTTC.

This rearrangement joins TRBV29-1 to TRBJ2-7, with TRBD2 as a possible D gene (5 bases). Per germline, CDR1 SQVTM and CDR2 ANQGSEA. There are 13 residues in the CDR3. Trimming stripped 3 bases from V and 2 bases from J, with 11 bases between. The CDR3 DNA reads TGCAGCGTTGAGATAGGGAGCACCTACGAGCAGTACTTC. This encodes CSVEIGSTYEQYF.

The rearrangement joins TRBV3-1 (or the pseudogene TRBV3-2) to TRBJ2-1, with 9 bases aligning to TRBD2. CDR1 and CDR2 from the germline V gene are LGHDT and YNNKEL (reference sequence). The J segment lost 8 bases and the V segment lost 2 bases, leaving 10 bases of the junction unmatched. The CDR3 runs 16 residues. DNA of the CDR3: TGTGCCAGCAGCCAATCCCCGGGACTAGCATCCGATGAGCAGTTCTTC. It codes for CASSQSPGLASDEQFF.

This clone was detected only once. This chain uses TRBV18 with TRBJ2-7, with 13 positions matching TRBD2. This CDR3 is 16 amino acids long. CDR1 is KGHSH and CDR2 is LQKENI in the germline V gene. Trimming cost V 3 bases and J 5 bases; bases outside gene matches: 7. Here the CDR3 reads CASSPIRGLAGNEQYF. CDR3 in DNA: TGTGCCAGCTCACCGATAAGGGGACTAGCGGGGAACGAGCAGTACTTC.

J is TRBJ1-6 and V is TRBV12-3 or TRBV12-4; D call uncertain. The CDR3 has 13 residues. Trimming took 3 bases from V and 7 from J, leaving 7 bases between them. The CDR3 protein is CASSFSPNSPLHF. The CDR3 nucleotides read TGTGCCAGCAGTTTTAGCCCAAATTCACCCCTCCACTTT.

V usage is TRBV6-5 and J usage is TRBJ1-3; no firm D call. V was shortened by 7 bases and J by 0 bases, with 13 bases between the two germline ends. Germline CDR1 MNHEY, CDR2 SVGAGI. CDR3 length: 15 amino acids. The CDR3 DNA follows: TGTGCCAGCAAGGAGAGTCGCGTCTCTGGAAACACCATATATTTT. Protein sequence: CASKESRVSGNTIYF.

The J gene is TRBJ2-5, the V gene TRBV5-1; 8 bases match TRBD2. Germline values: CDR1 SGHRS, CDR2 YFSETQ. The CDR3 runs to 16 residues. Trimming at V came to 0 bases and at J to 2 bases, leaving 6 bases not matched to a gene. In nucleotides, the CDR3 is TGCGCCAGCAGCTTGGTGGGGGGACTAGGGCAAGAGACCCAGTACTTC. Its protein product is CASSLVGGLGQETQYF.

This chain connects TRBV5-1 to TRBJ1-1; D perhaps matches TRBD1 (6 bases). The CDR3 is made up of 15 amino acids. Germline V lookup: CDR1 SGHRS, CDR2 YFSETQ. V lost 4 bases and J 1 base, leaving 14 bases between the germline ends. Here the CDR3 DNA reads TGCGCCAGCAGCGTTGCGTGGGGGCGGAACACTGAAGCTTTCTTT. Encoded protein: CASSVAWGRNTEAFF.

The V gene is TRBV6-5, the J gene TRBJ1-1; TRBD1 matches at 10 bases. Germline CDR1 reads MNHEY; CDR2 reads SVGAGI. Germline trimming cut 8 bases from V and 10 bases from J; bases unmatched to any gene: 7. CDR3 length: 12 residues. In DNA, the CDR3 is TGTGCCAGCGGGGGACAGGGGTTTGCAGCTTTCTTT. It translates to CASGGQGFAAFF.

This chain links TRBV24-1 with TRBJ2-1; TRBD2 might be the D (6 bases). CDR3 size: 14 residues. Trimming cost V 4 bases and J 8 bases, with 14 bases left between them. Germline assignment: CDR1 KGHDR and CDR2 SFDVKD. The CDR3 DNA sequence: TGTGCCACCAGTGACACCGGGACTCGCCATGAGCAGTTCTTC. As protein: CATSDTGTRHEQFF.

The genes are TRBV11-2 and TRBJ2-7; 13 bases are a match to TRBD2. The CDR3 totals 17 residues. Losses at the gene ends were 5 bases for V and 0 bases for J; bases not matched to a gene: 7. Germline-derived CDR1 and CDR2 are SGHAT and FQNNGV. The CDR3, as DNA: TGTGCCAGCAGCCGGACTAGCGGGGGCCAGAGCTCCTACGAGCAGTACTTC. Protein: CASSRTSGGQSSYEQYF.

The chain is built from TRBV7-8 and TRBJ2-2; 8 bases map to TRBD2. After removal of 8 bases from V and 4 bases from J, the junction contained 3 bases not matched to a gene. In germline, CDR1 is SGHVS, CDR2 FQNEAQ. The CDR3 has 13 residues. CDR3 sequence reads: CASLAGPTGELFF. The CDR3 DNA reads as TGTGCCAGCCTAGCGGGCCCCACCGGGGAGCTGTTTTTT.

The DNA of the CDR3 is TGCAGTGCTAGTTTTCGAAGCCACTCCTATAATTCACCCCTCCACTTT. It is translated as CSASFRSHSYNSPLHF. The rearrangement joins TRBV20-1 to TRBJ1-6; no clear D gene. There are 16 residues in the CDR3. The V gene lost 3 bases and the J gene lost 0 bases, with 12 bases spanning the gap. Per germline, CDR1 DFQATT and CDR2 SNEGSKA (reference sequence).

The V call is TRBV7-6, the J call TRBJ2-7, with 7 bases fitting TRBD2. Trimming at V came to 1 base and at J to 5 bases, leaving 5 bases not matched to a gene. Germline V CDR1 and CDR2: SGHVS, FNYEAQ. CDR3 size: 14 residues. Here the CDR3 reads CASSLEGGGNEQYF. CDR3 DNA sequence: TGTGCCAGCAGCTTAGAAGGCGGGGGAAACGAGCAGTACTTC.

The CDR3 is CASSQALTTDTQYF. The CDR3 DNA reads TGCGCCAGCAGCCAAGCACTTACCACAGATACGCAGTATTTT. The V call is TRBV4-1, the J call TRBJ2-3; D is uncertain. Germline V gene data show CDR1 as MGHRA and CDR2 as YSYEKL. Trimming removed 1 base from V and 2 bases from J, with 7 bases in between. This CDR3 has 14 residues.